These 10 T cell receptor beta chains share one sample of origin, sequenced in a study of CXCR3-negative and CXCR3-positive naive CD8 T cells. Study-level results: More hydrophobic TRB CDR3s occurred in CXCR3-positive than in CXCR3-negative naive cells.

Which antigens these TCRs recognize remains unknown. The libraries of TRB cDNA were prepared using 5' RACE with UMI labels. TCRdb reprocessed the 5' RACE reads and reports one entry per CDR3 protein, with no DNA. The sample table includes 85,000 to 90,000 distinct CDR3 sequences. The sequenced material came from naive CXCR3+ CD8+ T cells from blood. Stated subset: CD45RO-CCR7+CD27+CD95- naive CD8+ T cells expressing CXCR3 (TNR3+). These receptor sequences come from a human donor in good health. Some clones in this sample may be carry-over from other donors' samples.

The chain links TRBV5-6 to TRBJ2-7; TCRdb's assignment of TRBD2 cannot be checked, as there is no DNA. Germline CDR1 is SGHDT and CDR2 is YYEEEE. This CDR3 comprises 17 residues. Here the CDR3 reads CASSLVGLAGPTREQYF. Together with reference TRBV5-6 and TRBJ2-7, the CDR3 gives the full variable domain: DAGVTQSPTHLIKTRGQQVTLRCSPKSGHDTVSWYQQALGQGPQFIFQYYEEEERQRGNFPDRFSGHQFPNYSSELNVNALLLGDSALYLCASSLVGLAGPTREQYFGPGTRLTVT.

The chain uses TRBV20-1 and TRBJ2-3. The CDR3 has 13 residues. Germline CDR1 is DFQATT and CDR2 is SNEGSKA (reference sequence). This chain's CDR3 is CSARPVDTDTQYF.

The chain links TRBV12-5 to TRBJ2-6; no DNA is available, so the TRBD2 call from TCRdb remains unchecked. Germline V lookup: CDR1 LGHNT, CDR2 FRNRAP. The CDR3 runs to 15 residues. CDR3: CASGLPTFGANVLTF.

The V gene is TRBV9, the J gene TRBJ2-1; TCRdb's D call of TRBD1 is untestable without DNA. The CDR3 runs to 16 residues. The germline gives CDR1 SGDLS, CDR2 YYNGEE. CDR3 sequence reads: CASSPLPGTIVLEQFF.

The CDR3 sequence: CASSEGLALYNEQFF. The chain couples TRBV2 to TRBJ2-1; as DNA is missing, the TRBD2 call by TCRdb cannot be tested. Per germline, CDR1 SNHLY and CDR2 FYNNEI. This CDR3 comprises 15 residues.

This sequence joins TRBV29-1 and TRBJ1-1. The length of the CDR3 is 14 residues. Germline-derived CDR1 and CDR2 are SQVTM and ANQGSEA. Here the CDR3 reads CSVRSMLWDTEAFF.

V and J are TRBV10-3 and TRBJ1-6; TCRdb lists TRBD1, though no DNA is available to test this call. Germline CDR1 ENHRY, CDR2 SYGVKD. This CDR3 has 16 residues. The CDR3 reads CATSESSDIYNSPLHF.

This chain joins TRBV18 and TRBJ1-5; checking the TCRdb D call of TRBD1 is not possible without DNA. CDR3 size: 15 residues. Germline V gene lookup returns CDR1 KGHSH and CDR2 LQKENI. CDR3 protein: CASSPFQGADQPQHF. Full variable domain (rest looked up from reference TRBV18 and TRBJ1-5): NAGVMQNPRHLVRRRGQEARLRCSPMKGHSHVYWYRQLPEEGLKFMVYLQKENIIDESGMPKERFSAEFPKEGPSILRIQQVVRGDSAAYFCASSPFQGADQPQHFGDGTRLSIL.

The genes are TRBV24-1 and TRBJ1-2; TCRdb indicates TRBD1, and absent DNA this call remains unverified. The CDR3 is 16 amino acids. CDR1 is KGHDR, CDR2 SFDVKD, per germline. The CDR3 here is CATSDWTGGAEDGYTF.

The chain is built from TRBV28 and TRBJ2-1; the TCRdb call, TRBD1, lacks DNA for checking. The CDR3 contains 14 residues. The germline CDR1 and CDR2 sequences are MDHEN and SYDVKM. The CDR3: CASSLETVSHEQFF.